This T cell receptor beta chain was captured in a study of Ad26.COV2.S vaccination and SARS-CoV-2 variants. Germline-derived CDR1 and CDR2 are LNHDA and SQIVND (reference sequence). Unmatched junction bases numbered 7, after V lost 3 bases and J lost 0 bases. This CDR3 contains 18 residues. Regarding treatment: around 19 received Ad26.COV2.S at low or high dose, single or two shots; several received placebo; per-sample allocation not given. Samples analyzed were those drawn on day 63 after the first vaccine or placebo injection. TCRdb's copy holds only in-frame clones and misses some; the assay was immunoSEQ multiplex PCR. Of some 240,000 clones in the sample, roughly nine tenths were seen once.

Sequenced here: peripheral blood, sampled in a trial of Ad26.COV2.S vaccine versus placebo. The sequence was obtained from a person between 18 and 59 years old who received the Ad26.COV2.S COVID-19 vaccine or a placebo. J is TRBJ2-2 and V is TRBV19; 10 bases match TRBD1. Here the CDR3 DNA reads TGTGCCAGTAGTATCAAGAGACAGGGGGCCTCGAACACCGGGGAGCTGTTTTTT. Translating it yields CASSIKRQGASNTGELFF.